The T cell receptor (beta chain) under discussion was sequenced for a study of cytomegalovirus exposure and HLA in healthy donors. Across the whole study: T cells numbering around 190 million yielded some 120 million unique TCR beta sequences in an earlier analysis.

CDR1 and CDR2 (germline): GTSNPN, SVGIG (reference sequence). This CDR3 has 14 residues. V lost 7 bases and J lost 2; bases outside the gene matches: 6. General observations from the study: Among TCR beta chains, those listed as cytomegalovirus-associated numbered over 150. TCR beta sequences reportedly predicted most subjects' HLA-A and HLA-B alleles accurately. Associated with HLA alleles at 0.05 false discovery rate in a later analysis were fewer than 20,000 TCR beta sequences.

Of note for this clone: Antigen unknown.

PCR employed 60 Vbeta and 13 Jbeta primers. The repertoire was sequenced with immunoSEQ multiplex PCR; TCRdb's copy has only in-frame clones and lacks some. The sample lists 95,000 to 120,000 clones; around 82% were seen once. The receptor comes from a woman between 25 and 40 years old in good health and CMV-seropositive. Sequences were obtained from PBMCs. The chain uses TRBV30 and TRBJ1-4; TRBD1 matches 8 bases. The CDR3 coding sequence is TGTGCCTCAGACAGGGGAACCACTAATGAAAAACTGTTTTTT. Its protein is CASDRGTTNEKLFF.